The sequence of this T cell receptor beta chain was determined in a study of T-cell reconstitution after alpha-beta-depleted transplantation in children. A few counts support this clonotype. As it was prepared, the TCRbeta library received unique molecular identifiers. TCRdb reprocessed the PCR reads with MiXCR, giving one entry per CDR3 protein. The sample has about 610,000 distinct CDR3 sequences; over 9.5% are singletons. Sample: PBMCs from the stem cell graft donor, taken from the stem cell graft. This clonotype originated in a human donor who donated a stem cell graft to a child with acute myeloid leukemia.

The CDR3 nucleotides are TGTGCCAGCAGTCCCTCACGGACTGGGTCGAGAGGGGAGCAGTACTTC. Its protein is CASSPSRTGSRGEQYF. The chain couples TRBV27 to TRBJ2-7; the D gene is possibly TRBD2 (5 bases). Germline CDR1 and CDR2: MNHEY and SMNVEV (reference sequence). The CDR3 consists of 16 residues. The V end was cut by 5 bases, the J end by 7 bases, with 24 bases between.